This T cell receptor beta chain was captured in a study of T cell responses to AZD1222 COVID-19 vaccine. The germline V gene has CDR1 SGHKS and CDR2 YYEKEE (reference sequence). The V segment lost 4 bases and the J segment 2 bases; nucleotides outside the gene matches: 13. The CDR3 sequence is 17 residues long. Profiling relied on immunoSEQ multiplex PCR, and the TCRdb table lists in-frame clones only, not all of them. The sample carries around 150,000 clones, more than 85% recorded once. As for this clone: The antigen remains undetermined.

Study results and caveats: Spike as a whole was targeted by vaccine-associated CD4 TCRs, dominant at 160-218 and 743-854.

The material was peripheral blood, obtained 28 days after the second AZD1222 dose. The V call is TRBV5-5, the J call TRBJ2-3; 7 bases match TRBD1. The sequence came from an adult who received the AZD1222 COVID-19 vaccine. The CDR3 DNA sequence: TGTGCCAGCAGCCGGACAGGACTGACCCTTTACACAGATACGCAGTATTTT. Its translation: CASSRTGLTLYTDTQYF.